This section outlines one T cell receptor beta chain sequence together with its context. Repertoires were generated with immunoSEQ multiplex PCR, while TCRdb's copy carries only in-frame clones and drops some. Counted here are under 90,000 clones, roughly 94% occurring once; the ten biggest clones make up around 0.25%. This entry is derived from a study of technical replicates of blood from a few donors. V lost 5 bases to trimming and J lost 3 bases; unmatched junction nucleotides: 6. This CDR3 contains 15 residues. Germline V CDR1 and CDR2: SEHNR, FQNEAQ (reference sequence). The receptor was derived from a human donor in good health. The chain links TRBV7-9 to TRBJ1-4, with 7 bases fitting TRBD1. Input material: T cells isolated from PBMCs. CDR3 loop: CASSGDSRANEKLFF. The CDR3 bases are TGTGCCAGCAGCGGGGACAGCAGGGCTAATGAAAAACTGTTTTTT. The full variable domain, completed using reference TRBV7-9 and TRBJ1-4, is DTGVSQNPRHKITKRGQNVTFRCDPISEHNRLYWYRQTLGQGPEFLTYFQNEAQLEKSRLLSDRFSAERPKGSFSTLEIQRTEQGDSAMYLCASSGDSRANEKLFFGSGTQLSVL.